These 18 T cell receptor beta chains came from one sample sequenced in a study of blood T cell repertoires in COVID-19. Some clones are missing from TCRdb's copy, which holds only in-frame ones; the method was immunoSEQ multiplex PCR. The data hold approximately 300,000 clones, with more than 80% observed a single time. The sample taken for sequencing was peripheral blood. All receptors derive from a man between 18 and 29 years old who had recovered from COVID-19.

The V call is TRBV5-1, the J call TRBJ1-1, with 9 positions matching TRBD1. From germline, CDR1 is SGHRS and CDR2 YFSETQ. The CDR3 is made up of 15 amino acids. J gave up 2 bases and V 3 bases, and 5 bases lay outside the gene matches. Here the CDR3 reads CASSSPQGANTEAFF. In DNA form, the CDR3 reads TGCGCCAGCAGCTCCCCACAGGGGGCCAACACTGAAGCTTTCTTT.

V usage is TRBV6-5 and J usage is TRBJ1-2; perhaps TRBD1 as D (6 bases). CDR1 is MNHEY, CDR2 SVGAGI, per germline. The CDR3 covers 13 residues. Trimming took 10 bases from V and 5 from J, leaving 17 bases between them. The CDR3 is CATYTGTTYGYTF. In DNA form, the CDR3 reads TGTGCCACTTACACCGGGACAACTTATGGCTACACCTTC.

The chain joins TRBV10-3 to TRBJ1-1; a possible D gene is TRBD1 (5 bases). V lost 1 base to trimming and J lost 4 bases, with 13 bases between them. Germline CDR1 and CDR2: ENHRY and SYGVKD. This CDR3 has 15 amino acids. The CDR3 DNA sequence: TGTGCCATCAGTGAGTTGGAGGGGTTCGGCACTGAAGCTTTCTTT. Protein product: CAISELEGFGTEAFF.

The genes are TRBV19 and TRBJ2-3; tentative D call: TRBD2 (5 bases). Germline V lookup: CDR1 LNHDA, CDR2 SQIVND (reference sequence). The CDR3 totals 15 residues. V was trimmed by 4 bases and J by 2 bases, leaving 13 bases between them. In DNA form, the CDR3 reads TGTGCCAGTAGTACTTTCGGGGAATACACAGATACGCAGTATTTT. As protein: CASSTFGEYTDTQYF.

The genes are TRBV6-6 and TRBJ2-7; 13 nucleotides align to TRBD2. The J segment lost 5 bases and the V segment lost 2 bases, leaving 3 bases of the junction unmatched. Germline CDR1 and CDR2: MNHNY and SVGAGI (reference sequence). This CDR3 comprises 15 residues. The CDR3 spells CASSYAGLAGDEQYF. Written as DNA, the CDR3 is TGTGCCAGCAGTTACGCCGGACTAGCGGGAGACGAGCAGTACTTC.

The chain has TRBV6-4 and TRBJ2-5; D might be TRBD1 (7 bases). Trimming pared 2 bases from V and 5 bases from J, leaving 18 bases between. CDR1 is MRHNA and CDR2 is SNTAGT in the germline V gene. This CDR3 contains 16 residues. The CDR3 protein is CASSDKEGASWETQYF. DNA of the CDR3: TGTGCCAGCAGTGACAAGGAGGGGGCTTCATGGGAGACCCAGTACTTC.

This chain uses TRBV18 with TRBJ1-1; 9 nucleotides match TRBD1. Germline assignment: CDR1 KGHSH and CDR2 LQKENI. This CDR3 region has 15 residues. J was trimmed by 7 bases and V by 3 bases; bases with no gene match: 9. The DNA of the CDR3 is TGTGCCAGCTCACCCCTCGGGACAGGGAGTATTGAAGCTTTCTTT. Protein sequence: CASSPLGTGSIEAFF.

V usage is TRBV5-1 and J usage is TRBJ1-2; D gene uncertain. The CDR3 loop spans 13 amino acids. The V and J ends lost 2 bases and 2 bases respectively, with 7 bases between them. The germline V gene has CDR1 SGHRS and CDR2 YFSETQ. CDR3 coding DNA: TGCGCCAGCAGCTTCGACAACAACTATGGCTACACCTTC. It specifies CASSFDNNYGYTF.

The chain uses TRBV5-5 and TRBJ1-2; 8 bases map to TRBD1. With V trimmed by 8 bases and J by 0 bases, 9 bases remained unmatched. The CDR3 consists of 15 residues. Per the germline V gene, CDR1 is SGHKS and CDR2 is YYEKEE (reference sequence). The CDR3 protein is CASGTGGLPNYGYTF. In DNA form, the CDR3 reads TGTGCCAGTGGAACAGGGGGACTACCTAACTATGGCTACACCTTC. The full variable domain, in which reference TRBV5-5 and TRBJ1-2 provide the parts outside the CDR3, is DAGVTQSPTHLIKTRGQQVTLRCSPISGHKSVSWYQQVLGQGPQFIFQYYEKEERGRGNFPDRFSARQFPNYSSELNVNALLLGDSALYLCASGTGGLPNYGYTFGSGTRLTVV.

As to this clone: The same CDR3 also results from other DNA sequences found in this sample. The chain combines TRBV9 with TRBJ1-3; D is unresolved. CDR1 and CDR2 from the germline V gene are SGDLS and YYNGEE. The CDR3 runs to 15 residues. V was trimmed by 0 bases and J by 0 bases, leaving 7 bases between them. The CDR3 DNA sequence: TGTGCCAGCAGCGTAGGACTCAGCTCTGGAAACACCATATATTTT. This gives the protein CASSVGLSSGNTIYF.

The chain uses TRBV27 and TRBJ2-5; the D gene is possibly TRBD1 (6 bases). Germline lookup yields CDR1 MNHEY and CDR2 SMNVEV (reference sequence). Trimming stripped 5 bases from V and 0 bases from J, with 13 bases between. The CDR3 has 15 amino acids. CDR3 sequence reads: CASSEGDRHQETQYF. The CDR3 nucleotides are TGTGCCAGCAGTGAGGGAGACAGGCACCAAGAGACCCAGTACTTC.

The rearrangement joins TRBV4-2 to TRBJ1-1; D might be TRBD1 (5 bases). V lost 0 bases and J lost 8, with 16 bases in between. Germline loops: CDR1 LGHNA, CDR2 YNFKEQ. The CDR3 is 15 residues long. The CDR3 region has the DNA TGTGCCAGCAGCCAAGATTGGGGCAGGGAAGTGGAAGCTTTCTTT. It is translated as CASSQDWGREVEAFF.

This chain uses TRBV9 with TRBJ2-3, with 8 bases matching TRBD2. Germline CDR1 reads SGDLS; CDR2 reads YYNGEE. V lost 0 bases, J lost 8 bases, and 8 bases stayed unmatched. This CDR3 is built from 15 residues. CDR3 bases: TGTGCCAGCAGCGTAGTCTACGGGGGGGCAAGTACGCAGTATTTT. Protein sequence: CASSVVYGGASTQYF.

The V gene is TRBV27, the J gene TRBJ2-2; D perhaps matches TRBD2 (6 bases). The V gene's germline CDR1 is MNHEY and CDR2 SMNVEV (reference sequence). This CDR3 is built from 18 residues. The V gene lost 0 bases and the J gene lost 1 base, with 15 bases spanning the gap. CDR3: CASSLSLRLALNTGELFF. CDR3 DNA: TGTGCCAGCAGTTTATCGCTTCGGCTAGCGTTGAACACCGGGGAGCTGTTTTTT.

This chain connects TRBV5-1 to TRBJ1-1, with D maybe TRBD1 (6 bases). Germline CDR1 and CDR2: SGHRS and YFSETQ. Trimming removed 0 bases from V and 1 base from J, with 19 bases in between. The CDR3 is 18 residues long. The CDR3 loop is CASSLAPPDPGQNTEAFF. As DNA, the CDR3 is TGCGCCAGCAGCTTGGCTCCGCCGGACCCGGGACAGAACACTGAAGCTTTCTTT.

This clone is a singleton in its sample. The chain links TRBV7-9 to TRBJ2-1; tentative D call: TRBD2 (5 bases). The ends were cut back, 5 bases at V and 1 base at J, with 12 bases in the middle. Germline V gene lookup returns CDR1 SEHNR and CDR2 FQNEAQ (reference sequence). The CDR3 loop spans 15 amino acids. CDR3 protein: CASSPPTGSYNEQFF. CDR3 coding DNA: TGTGCCAGCAGCCCCCCAACGGGGTCCTACAATGAGCAGTTCTTC.

J is TRBJ2-3 and V is TRBV9; possibly TRBD2 for D (6 bases). Germline assignment: CDR1 SGDLS and CDR2 YYNGEE. The CDR3 has 15 residues. Trimming left V 0 bases short and J 3 bases short, with 11 bases between. CDR3 in amino acids: CASSVEGLQTDTQYF. CDR3 coding DNA: TGTGCCAGCAGCGTAGAGGGACTCCAGACAGATACGCAGTATTTT. The whole variable domain, remainder taken from reference TRBV9 and TRBJ2-3, is DSGVTQTPKHLITATGQRVTLRCSPRSGDLSVYWYQQSLDQGLQFLIQYYNGEERAKGNILERFSAQQFPDLHSELNLSSLELGDSALYFCASSVEGLQTDTQYFGPGTRLTVL.

The V call is TRBV4-1, the J call TRBJ1-5; D remains unclear. V dropped 1 base and J dropped 5 bases, with 6 bases sitting between them. The germline V gene encodes CDR1 MGHRA and CDR2 YSYEKL. The CDR3 consists of 13 residues. CDR3 in amino acids: CASSQGPDQPQHF. CDR3 DNA: TGCGCCAGCAGCCAAGGCCCAGATCAGCCCCAGCATTTT.